This TCR beta chain was sequenced in a study of cytomegalovirus exposure and HLA in healthy donors. Germline V gene lookup returns CDR1 KGHSH and CDR2 LQKENI. V gave up 3 bases and J gave up 0 bases; unmatched junction bases: 4. CDR3 length: 16 amino acids. Primers: 60 Vbeta forward and 13 Jbeta reverse. TCRdb's table, derived via immunoSEQ multiplex PCR, lists solely in-frame clones and lacks some. This sample has fewer than 120,000 clones, with approximately 80% found just once. V and J are TRBV18 and TRBJ1-4; 7 bases match TRBD1. The sequence was obtained from a woman between 55 and 75 years old in good health and CMV-seropositive. Sequencing was done on a sample of PBMCs. The CDR3 sequence is CASSPRDSATNEKLFF. CDR3 bases: TGTGCCAGCTCACCGCGGGACAGCGCAACTAATGAAAAACTGTTTTTT.